This T cell receptor beta chain was retrieved from a study of blood T cell repertoires in COVID-19 (dated by TCRdb to 2020 to 2022). In terms of the full investigation: The collaborator samples originated in the United States, Italy and Spain and spanned the acute and convalescent phases of COVID-19. The material from the prospective study consisted of cDNA or gDNA derived from T cells, B-cell-depleted T cells, or PBMCs. Subjects who had been exposed to COVID-19, were actively infected with it, or had recovered from it provided the deeply sampled blood TCRbeta repertoires that made up the dataset. The repertoires were released in a freely available public database intended as a resource for research on the immune response to SARS-CoV-2. The samples were drawn from the first 160 participants of the ongoing ImmuneRACE study and from 950 to 1,500 subjects provided by 6 global collaborators. The sample metadata nearly always contained a de-identified subject ID, COVID-19 status, age in years and sex. Where HLA class I and class II types were available, the types were taken from metadata supplied by the sample provider, not from assay-based typing. Points the paper makes about the study in general: How much clinical and demographic metadata was included differed by source and by participant, and the metadata was provided uncurated.

TCRbeta CDR3 regions were amplified from genomic DNA using the immunoSEQ Assay, a bias-controlled multiplex PCR. As for how the authors treated the data: The number of nucleated cells in each sample was estimated from the amplification of reference gene primers within the assay. Sequence reads were collapsed and filtered to measure the absolute abundance of every unique TCRbeta CDR3 rearrangement. For each sample, productive Simpson clonality was calculated as the square root of Simpson's diversity index over productive rearrangements. Entries here come from immuneACCESS through TCRdb and include only in-frame sequences with V and J called. Some clones fail to appear in such tables; in the studies checked, an unresolved V gene covers under half of the shortfall, and the cause of the remainder is unknown. That table is the source of V, J and clone size, and D and trimming were worked out from the DNA. The sample includes fewer than 350,000 clones, with 75% to 90% observed a single time. The top ten constitute roughly 13% of the sample.

Note on this clone: Its antigen remains undetermined. Base qualities are missing; no much larger clone stands one base away.

For CDR1 and CDR2, the germline V gene (reference sequence) lists SGHNT and YYREEE. Taken from cysteine to phenylalanine, the CDR3 has 16 residues. This entry keeps only the CDR3 DNA: 48 bases, framed from base 1. The junction shows trimming of 4 bases on V and 1 base on J, and the gene matches do not reach 10 bases of it. At one collaborating source in Seattle, patients were enrolled during active infection and were followed longitudinally through the course of disease. Each collaborating institution followed its own protocols to collect whole blood in K2EDTA tubes. For TCRbeta analysis, collaborators shipped samples as frozen whole blood, isolated PBMCs, or DNA extracted from either of those sample types.

The source of this sequence is an older woman with COVID-19, enrolled during active disease. The sequencing sample was made of peripheral blood. The sequence is built from TRBV5-4 and TRBJ1-2, and 7 bases in between align with TRBD1. Here the CDR3 is given as CASSPKLQGNNYGYTF. DNA sequence: TGTGCCAGCAGCCCCAAATTACAGGGGAATAACTATGGCTACACCTTC.